This T cell receptor beta chain is from a study of blood T cell repertoires in COVID-19. As for the study in general: Acute-phase and convalescent COVID-19 samples originated in the United States, Italy and Spain. Sources were T cells, B-cell-depleted T cells, or PBMCs; the material itself was cDNA or gDNA.

Per the authors' pipeline: Reference gene primer amplification gave nucleated cell count estimates. The protocol was immunoSEQ multiplex PCR, while the TCRdb copy is restricted to in-frame clones and leaves out a portion. V, J and clone size reflect that table, while D and trimming were determined from the DNA. The sample has tens of thousands of clones, roughly 87% seen once; the top ten hold 2% to 3%. This CDR3 region has 17 residues. The ends lost 8 bases at V and 2 bases at J; junction bases unmatched: 14. The germline V gene encodes CDR1 SGHVS and CDR2 FNYEAQ. The V and J genes are TRBV7-6 and TRBJ1-4; 7 bases map to TRBD1. The sequence derives from a man aged 50 to 59 with acute or convalescent COVID-19. Sequenced material: peripheral blood. The chain's CDR3 is CASSTGKGATTNEKLFF. The CDR3 bases are TGTGCCAGCTCCACAGGTAAGGGGGCGACGACTAATGAAAAACTGTTTTTT.